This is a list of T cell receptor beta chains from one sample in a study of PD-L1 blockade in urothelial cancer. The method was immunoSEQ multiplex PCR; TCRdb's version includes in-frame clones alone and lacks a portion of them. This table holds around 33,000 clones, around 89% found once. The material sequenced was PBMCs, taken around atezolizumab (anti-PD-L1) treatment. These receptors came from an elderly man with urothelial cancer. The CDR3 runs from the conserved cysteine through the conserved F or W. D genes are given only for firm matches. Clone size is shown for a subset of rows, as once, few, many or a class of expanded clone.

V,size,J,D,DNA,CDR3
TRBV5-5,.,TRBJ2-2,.,TGTGCCAGCAGCTGGGAGTGGTGGAACACCGGGGAGCTGTTTTTT,CASSWEWWNTGELFF
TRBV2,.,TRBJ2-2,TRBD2,TGTGCCAGCACCGGACTAGCGGGGGACACCGGGGAGCTGTTTTTT,CASTGLAGDTGELFF
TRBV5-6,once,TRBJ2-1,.,TGTGCCAGCAGCTTGAGGTTGGGGGGTGTCGATGAGCAGTTCTTC,CASSLRLGGVDEQFF
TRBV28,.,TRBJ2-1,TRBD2,TGTGCCAGCATCGGGACTAGCGGGAGGGCCAGCTACAATGAGCAGTTCTTC,CASIGTSGRASYNEQFF
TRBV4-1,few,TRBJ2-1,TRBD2,TGCGCCAGCAGCCTCGGGCTAGCGGGAGGCACCGACAATGAGCAGTTCTTC,CASSLGLAGGTDNEQFF
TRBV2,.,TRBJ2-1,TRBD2,TGTGCCAGCAGTGGAAGCGGGAACTACAATGAGCAGTTCTTC,CASSGSGNYNEQFF
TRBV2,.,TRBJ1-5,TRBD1,TGTGCCAGCAGATCCGGGACAGGGGGTAATCAGCCCCAGCATTTT,CASRSGTGGNQPQHF
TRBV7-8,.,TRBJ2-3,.,TGTGCCAGCAGCTTAACCCCCCGCGGCACAGATACGCAGTATTTT,CASSLTPRGTDTQYF
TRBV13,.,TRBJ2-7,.,TGTGCCAGCAGCCAGAAGCCGGGAATTTCCTACGAGCAGTACTTC,CASSQKPGISYEQYF
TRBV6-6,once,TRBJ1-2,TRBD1,TGTGCCAGCACCCTCGAGACAGGGGACTATGGCTACACCTTC,CASTLETGDYGYTF
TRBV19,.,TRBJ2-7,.,TGTGCCAGTGGGAGAAAGGGCACGAGTCCCAACGAGCAGTACTTC,CASGRKGTSPNEQYF
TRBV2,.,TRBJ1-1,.,TGTGCCAGCAGTGACTCTCGAGCCACTGAAGCTTTCTTT,CASSDSRATEAFF
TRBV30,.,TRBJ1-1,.,TGTGCCTGGAGTCTTCGGGGGAACACTGAAGCTTTCTTT,CAWSLRGNTEAFF
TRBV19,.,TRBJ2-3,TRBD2,TGTGCCAGTAGTGGAATAGCGGGAGGCTTCCCCACAGATACGCAGTATTTT,CASSGIAGGFPTDTQYF
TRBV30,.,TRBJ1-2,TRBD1,TGTGCCTGGAGTGCACCGGACAGGGGGACATTCACTGGCTACACCTTC,CAWSAPDRGTFTGYTF
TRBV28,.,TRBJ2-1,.,TGTGCCAGCTCTCAGGGCCCCAATGAGCAGTTCTTC,CASSQGPNEQFF
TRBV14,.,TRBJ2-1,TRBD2,TGTGCCAGCAGCGAGGGACTAGCGGGAGGGTCCTACAATGAGCAGTTCTTC,CASSEGLAGGSYNEQFF
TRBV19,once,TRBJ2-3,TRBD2,TGTGCCAGTAGTATTAATAGCGGGGGAGCAGATACGCAGTATTTT,CASSINSGGADTQYF
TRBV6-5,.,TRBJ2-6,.,TGTGCCAGCAGTTTTAAACCGGGCTCTGGGGCCAACGTCCTGACTTTC,CASSFKPGSGANVLTF
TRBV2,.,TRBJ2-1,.,TGTGCCAGCAGTGATATAGCGGTCTACAATGAGCAGTTCTTC,CASSDIAVYNEQFF
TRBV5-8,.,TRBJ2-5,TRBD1,TGTGCCAGCAGCCACAGGGGCCAAGAGACCCAGTACTTC,CASSHRGQETQYF
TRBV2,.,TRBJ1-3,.,TGTGCCAGCAGTGAAGCGCTTCGGGGGAGGGGAAACACCATATATTTT,CASSEALRGRGNTIYF
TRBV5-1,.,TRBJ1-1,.,TGCGCCAGCAGCTTGGCCAGGGGTGAGAACACTGAAGCTTTCTTT,CASSLARGENTEAFF
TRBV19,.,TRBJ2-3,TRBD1,TGTGCCAGTAGTATAGGGACAGGGTTAACAGATACGCAGTATTTT,CASSIGTGLTDTQYF
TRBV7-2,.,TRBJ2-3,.,TGTGCCAGCAGCCTTCAGGGCATCCCCAGCACAGATACGCAGTATTTT,CASSLQGIPSTDTQYF
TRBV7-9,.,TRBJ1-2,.,TGTGCCAGCAGTTTCTCCGCAGGAGGGGAGGGCTACACCTTC,CASSFSAGGEGYTF
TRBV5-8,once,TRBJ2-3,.,TGTGCCAGCAGCTTCGAGACAGGTCAAACAGATACGCAGTATTTT,CASSFETGQTDTQYF
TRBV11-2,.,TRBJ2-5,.,TGTGCCAGCAGCTTAGACCGCGGGCAAGAGACCCAGTACTTC,CASSLDRGQETQYF
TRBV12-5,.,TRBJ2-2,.,TGTGCTAGTGGTTTTTTGGAGGCCGGGGAGCTGTTTTTT,CASGFLEAGELFF
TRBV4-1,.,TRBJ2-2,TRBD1,TGCGCCAGCAGCCAAAGAGTAGGGGGCGAGGAGCTGTTTTTT,CASSQRVGGEELFF
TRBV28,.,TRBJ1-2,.,TGTGCCAGCAGTTTGGGGCCTAAGGGGGGCTACACCTTC,CASSLGPKGGYTF
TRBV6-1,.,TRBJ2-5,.,TGTGCCATCTCATTCGCGGGGAGGCAAGAGACCCAGTACTTC,CAISFAGRQETQYF
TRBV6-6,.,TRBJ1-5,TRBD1,TGTGCCAGCAGTCCTGACAGGGTGACAGCTCAGCCCCAGCATTTT,CASSPDRVTAQPQHF
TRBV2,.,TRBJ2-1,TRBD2,TGTGCCAGCAGCCCGACCCATATAGCGGGAGCCAACAATGAGCAGTTCTTC,CASSPTHIAGANNEQFF
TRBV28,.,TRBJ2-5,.,TGTGCCAGCAGTAAGGGGGGGAGTGAGACCCAGTACTTC,CASSKGGSETQYF
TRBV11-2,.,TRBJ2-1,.,TGTGCCAGCAGCTTCTACGACGGGAGAGCCTACAATGAGCAGTTCTTC,CASSFYDGRAYNEQFF
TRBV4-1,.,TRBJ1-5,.,TGCGCCAGCAGCCTGGACAGCCACCGAGGGGCGAGTCAGCCCCAGCATTTT,CASSLDSHRGASQPQHF
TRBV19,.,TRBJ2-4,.,TGTGCCAGTAGTGTCCCCCTAACAGGTGGCAAAAACATTCAGTACTTC,CASSVPLTGGKNIQYF
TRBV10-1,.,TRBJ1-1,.,TGCGCCAGCAGCGGAAAAATCACAGGGAAGAACACTGAAGCTTTCTTT,CASSGKITGKNTEAFF
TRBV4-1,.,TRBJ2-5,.,TGCGCCAGCAGCCAGGGGGCAGCGACCCAAGAGACCCAGTACTTC,CASSQGAATQETQYF